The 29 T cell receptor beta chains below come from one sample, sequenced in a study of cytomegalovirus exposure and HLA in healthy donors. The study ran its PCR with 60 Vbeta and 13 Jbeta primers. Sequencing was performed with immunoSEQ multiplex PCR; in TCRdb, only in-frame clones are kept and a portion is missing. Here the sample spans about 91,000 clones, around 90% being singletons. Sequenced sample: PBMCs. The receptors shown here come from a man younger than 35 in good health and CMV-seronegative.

This CDR3 reads CASSPRGLAPLYEQYF. DNA for the CDR3: TGTGCCAGCAGTCCCCGGGGACTAGCGCCACTTTACGAGCAGTACTTC. The chain carries TRBV28 and TRBJ2-5; TRBD2 matches at 10 bases. The J call may not be correct, given that the DNA end is closer to TRBJ2-7. The germline gives CDR1 MDHEN, CDR2 SYDVKM. This CDR3 has 16 amino acids.

The CDR3 region is CASSIVLAGSNEQFF. DNA for the CDR3: TGTGCCAGTAGTATTGTACTAGCGGGAAGCAATGAGCAGTTCTTC. V is TRBV19 and J is TRBJ2-1, with 10 bases fitting TRBD2. Germline CDR1 and CDR2: LNHDA and SQIVND (reference sequence). Unmatched junction bases numbered 5, after V lost 3 bases and J lost 6 bases. The CDR3 spans 15 residues.

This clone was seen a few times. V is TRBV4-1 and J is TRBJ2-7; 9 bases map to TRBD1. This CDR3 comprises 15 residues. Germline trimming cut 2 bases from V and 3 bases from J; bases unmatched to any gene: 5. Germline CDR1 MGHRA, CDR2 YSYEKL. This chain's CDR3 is CASSQTGTGNYEQYF. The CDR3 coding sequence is TGCGCCAGCAGCCAAACCGGGACAGGGAACTACGAGCAGTACTTC.

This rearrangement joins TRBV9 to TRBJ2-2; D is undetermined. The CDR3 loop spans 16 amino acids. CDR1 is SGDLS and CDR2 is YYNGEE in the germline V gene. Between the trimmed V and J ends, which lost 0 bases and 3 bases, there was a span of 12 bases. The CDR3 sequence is CASSVASAAYTGELFF. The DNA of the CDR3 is TGTGCCAGCAGCGTAGCATCCGCGGCCTACACCGGGGAGCTGTTTTTT.

The CDR3 sequence: CASSRRRNYGYTF. DNA of the CDR3: TGTGCCAGCAGTCGTAGGAGGAACTATGGCTACACCTTC. This chain joins TRBV2 and TRBJ1-2; no definite D call. Germline V gene data show CDR1 as SNHLY and CDR2 as FYNNEI. The CDR3 has 13 amino acids. V lost 5 bases and J lost 2, with 9 bases in between.

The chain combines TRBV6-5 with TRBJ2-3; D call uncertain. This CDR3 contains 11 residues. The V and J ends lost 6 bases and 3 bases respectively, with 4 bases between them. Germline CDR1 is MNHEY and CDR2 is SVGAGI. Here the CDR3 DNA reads TGTGCCAGCAGCTCGACAGATACGCAGTATTTT. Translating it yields CASSSTDTQYF.

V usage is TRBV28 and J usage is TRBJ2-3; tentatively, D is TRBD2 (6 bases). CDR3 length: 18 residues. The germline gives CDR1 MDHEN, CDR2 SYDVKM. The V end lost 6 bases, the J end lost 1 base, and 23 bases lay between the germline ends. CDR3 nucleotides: TGTGCCAGCAGCCGTCCCGGGACTGTTTCTGCGGGCACAGATACGCAGTATTTT. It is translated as CASSRPGTVSAGTDTQYF.

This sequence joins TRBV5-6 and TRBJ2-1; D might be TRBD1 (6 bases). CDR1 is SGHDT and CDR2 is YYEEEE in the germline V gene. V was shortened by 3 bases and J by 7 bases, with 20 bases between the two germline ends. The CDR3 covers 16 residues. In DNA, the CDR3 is TGTGCCAGCAGCTCGTACAGGGTAATCGTTATAAATGAGCAGTTCTTC. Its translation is CASSSYRVIVINEQFF.

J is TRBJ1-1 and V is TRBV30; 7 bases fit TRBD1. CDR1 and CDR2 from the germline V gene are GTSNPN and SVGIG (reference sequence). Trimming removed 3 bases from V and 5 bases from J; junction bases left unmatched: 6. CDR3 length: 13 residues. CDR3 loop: CAWSDRVGTEAFF. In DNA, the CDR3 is TGTGCCTGGAGCGACAGGGTGGGGACTGAAGCTTTCTTT.

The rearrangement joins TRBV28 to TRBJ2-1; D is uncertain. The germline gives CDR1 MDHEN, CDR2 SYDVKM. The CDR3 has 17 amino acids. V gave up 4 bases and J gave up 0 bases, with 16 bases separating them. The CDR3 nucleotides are TGTGCCAGCAGTTCCCGGCCTAAGCGCAGCTCCTACAATGAGCAGTTCTTC. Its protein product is CASSSRPKRSSYNEQFF.

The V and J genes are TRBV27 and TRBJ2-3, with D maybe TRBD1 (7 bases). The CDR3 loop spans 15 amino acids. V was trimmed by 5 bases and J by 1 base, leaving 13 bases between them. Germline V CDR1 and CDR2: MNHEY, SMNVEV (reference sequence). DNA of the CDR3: TGTGCCAGCAGTCTACGGGGGACAGGCACAGATACGCAGTATTTT. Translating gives CASSLRGTGTDTQYF.

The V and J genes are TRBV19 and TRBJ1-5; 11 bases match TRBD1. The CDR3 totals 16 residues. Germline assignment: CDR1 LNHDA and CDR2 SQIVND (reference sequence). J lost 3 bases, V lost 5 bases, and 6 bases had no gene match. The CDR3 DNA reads TGTGCCAGTAGTTTATTGGGACAGGGGGACAATCAGCCCCAGCATTTT. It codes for CASSLLGQGDNQPQHF.

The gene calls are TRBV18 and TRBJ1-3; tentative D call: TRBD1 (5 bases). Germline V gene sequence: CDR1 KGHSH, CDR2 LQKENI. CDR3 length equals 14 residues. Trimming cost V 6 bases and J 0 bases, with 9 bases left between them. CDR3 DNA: TGTGCCAGCTCCGCGACAGACTCTGGAAACACCATATATTTT. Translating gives CASSATDSGNTIYF.

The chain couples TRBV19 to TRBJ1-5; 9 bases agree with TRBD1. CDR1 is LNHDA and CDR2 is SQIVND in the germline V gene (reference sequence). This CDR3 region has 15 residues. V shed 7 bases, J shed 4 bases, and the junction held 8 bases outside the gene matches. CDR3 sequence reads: CASKVDRGGNQPQHF. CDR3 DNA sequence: TGTGCCAGTAAGGTGGACAGGGGAGGAAATCAGCCCCAGCATTTT.

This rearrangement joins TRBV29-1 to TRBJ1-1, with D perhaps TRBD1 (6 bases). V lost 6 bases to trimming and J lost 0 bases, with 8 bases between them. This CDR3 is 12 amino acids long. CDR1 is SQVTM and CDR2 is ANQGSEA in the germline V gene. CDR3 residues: CSVNRVNTEAFF. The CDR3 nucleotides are TGCAGCGTGAACAGGGTGAACACTGAAGCTTTCTTT.

The CDR3: CASSFGLFSADTQYF. CDR3 coding DNA: TGTGCCAGCAGCTTCGGTTTGTTCAGCGCAGATACGCAGTATTTT. The chain employs TRBV11-2 and TRBJ2-3; D remains ambiguous. Looked up from germline, CDR1 is SGHAT and CDR2 is FQNNGV. Trimming took off 3 bases at V and 4 bases at J, with 14 bases between the two ends. This CDR3 region has 15 residues. The complete variable domain, with remaining parts taken from reference TRBV11-2 and TRBJ2-3, reads EAGVAQSPRYKIIEKRQSVAFWCNPISGHATLYWYQQILGQGPKLLIQFQNNGVVDDSQLPKDRFSAERLKGVDSTLKIQPAKLEDSAVYLCASSFGLFSADTQYFGPGTRLTVL.

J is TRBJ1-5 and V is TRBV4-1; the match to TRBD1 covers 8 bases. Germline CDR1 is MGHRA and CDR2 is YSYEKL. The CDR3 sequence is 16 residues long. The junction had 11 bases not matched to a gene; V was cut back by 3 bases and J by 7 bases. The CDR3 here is CASSQPGQDIGQPQHF. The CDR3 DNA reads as TGCGCCAGCAGCCAGCCGGGACAGGACATCGGGCAGCCCCAGCATTTT.

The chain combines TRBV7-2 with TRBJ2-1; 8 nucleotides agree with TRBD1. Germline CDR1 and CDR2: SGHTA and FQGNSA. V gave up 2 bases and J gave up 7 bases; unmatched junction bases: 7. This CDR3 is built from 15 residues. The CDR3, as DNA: TGTGCCAGCAGCTTATGGGGCGACAGGGGTAATGAGCAGTTCTTC. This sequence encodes CASSLWGDRGNEQFF. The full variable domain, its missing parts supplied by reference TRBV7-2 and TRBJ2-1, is GAGVSQSPSNKVTEKGKDVELRCDPISGHTALYWYRQSLGQGLEFLIYFQGNSAPDKSGLPSDRFSAERTGGSVSTLTIQRTQQEDSAVYLCASSLWGDRGNEQFFGPGTRLTVL.

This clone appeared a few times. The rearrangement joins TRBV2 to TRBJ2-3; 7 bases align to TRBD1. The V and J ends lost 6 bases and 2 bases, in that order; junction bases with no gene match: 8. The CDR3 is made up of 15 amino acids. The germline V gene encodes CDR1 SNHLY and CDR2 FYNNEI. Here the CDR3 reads CASRDGTENTDTQYF. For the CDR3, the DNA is TGTGCCAGCAGAGACGGGACAGAGAACACAGATACGCAGTATTTT.

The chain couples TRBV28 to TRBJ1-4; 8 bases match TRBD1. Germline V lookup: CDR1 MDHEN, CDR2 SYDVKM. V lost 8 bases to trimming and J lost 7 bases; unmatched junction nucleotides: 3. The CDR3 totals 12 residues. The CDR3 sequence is CASGTGGEKLFF. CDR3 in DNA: TGTGCCAGCGGGACAGGAGGTGAAAAACTGTTTTTT.

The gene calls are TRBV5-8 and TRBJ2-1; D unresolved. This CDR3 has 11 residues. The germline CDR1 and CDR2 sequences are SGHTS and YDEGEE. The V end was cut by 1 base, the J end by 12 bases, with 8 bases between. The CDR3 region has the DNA TGTGCCAGCAGCTTGTTTCTGTCGCAGTTCTTC. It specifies CASSLFLSQFF. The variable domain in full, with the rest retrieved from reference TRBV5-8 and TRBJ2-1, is EAGVTQSPTHLIKTRGQQATLRCSPISGHTSVYWYQQALGLGLQFLLWYDEGEERNRGNFPPRFSGRQFPNYSSELNVNALELEDSALYLCASSLFLSQFFGPGTRLTVL.

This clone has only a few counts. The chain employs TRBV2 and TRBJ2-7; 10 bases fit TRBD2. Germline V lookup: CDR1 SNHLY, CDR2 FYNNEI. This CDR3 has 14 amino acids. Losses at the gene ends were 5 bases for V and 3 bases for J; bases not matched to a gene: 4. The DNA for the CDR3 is TGTGCCAGCAGTACGGGACTAGCGAGCTACGAGCAGTACTTC. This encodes CASSTGLASYEQYF.

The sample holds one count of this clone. The CDR3 nucleotides read TGTGCCAGCAGTATGGGGGCGACTAATGAAAAACTGTTTTTT. Protein: CASSMGATNEKLFF. The gene calls are TRBV7-2 and TRBJ1-4; D may be TRBD1 (6 bases). The germline CDR1 and CDR2 sequences are SGHTA and FQGNSA. The CDR3 sequence is 14 residues long. Deletions cut 6 bases from V and 2 bases from J, with 10 bases between.

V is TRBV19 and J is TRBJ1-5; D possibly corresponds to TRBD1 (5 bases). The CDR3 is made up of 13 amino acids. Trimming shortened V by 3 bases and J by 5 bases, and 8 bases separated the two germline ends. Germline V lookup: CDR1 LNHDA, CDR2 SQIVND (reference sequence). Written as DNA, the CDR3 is TGTGCCAGTAGTATTACAGGACATCAGCCCCAGCATTTT. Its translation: CASSITGHQPQHF.

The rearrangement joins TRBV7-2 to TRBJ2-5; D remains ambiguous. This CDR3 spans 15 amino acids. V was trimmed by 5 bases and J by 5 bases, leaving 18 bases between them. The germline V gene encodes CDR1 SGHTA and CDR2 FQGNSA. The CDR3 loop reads CASSPRGFKAETQYF. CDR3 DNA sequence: TGTGCCAGCAGCCCAAGAGGCTTCAAAGCTGAGACCCAGTACTTC.

The CDR3 DNA reads as TGTGCCAGCAGCTTAGAGGGACAGGGGAACTACGAGCAGTACTTC. Residues: CASSLEGQGNYEQYF. V and J are TRBV7-2 and TRBJ2-7; 10 nucleotides align to TRBD1. The CDR3 loop spans 15 amino acids. The V segment lost 1 base and the J segment 3 bases; nucleotides outside the gene matches: 3. Germline V CDR1 and CDR2: SGHTA, FQGNSA.

CDR3 protein: CATSRDLSAPNQPQHF. CDR3 coding DNA: TGTGCCACCAGCAGAGATCTGAGCGCCCCGAATCAGCCCCAGCATTTT. This chain connects TRBV15 to TRBJ1-5; D gene unclear. The length of the CDR3 is 16 residues. Germline CDR1 reads LNHNV; CDR2 reads YYDKDF (reference sequence). The V end lost 0 bases, the J end lost 4 bases, and 13 bases lay between the germline ends. Full variable domain (rest looked up from reference TRBV15 and TRBJ1-5): DAMVIQNPRYQVTQFGKPVTLSCSQTLNHNVMYWYQQKSSQAPKLLFHYYDKDFNNEADTPDNFQSRRPNTSFCFLDIRSPGLGDTAMYLCATSRDLSAPNQPQHFGDGTRLSIL.

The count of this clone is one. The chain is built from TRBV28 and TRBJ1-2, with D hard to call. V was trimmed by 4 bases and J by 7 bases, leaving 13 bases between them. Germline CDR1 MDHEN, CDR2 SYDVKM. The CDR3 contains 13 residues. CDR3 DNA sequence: TGTGCCAGCAGTTCCTTCCCAGAAAGTGGCTACACCTTC. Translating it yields CASSSFPESGYTF.

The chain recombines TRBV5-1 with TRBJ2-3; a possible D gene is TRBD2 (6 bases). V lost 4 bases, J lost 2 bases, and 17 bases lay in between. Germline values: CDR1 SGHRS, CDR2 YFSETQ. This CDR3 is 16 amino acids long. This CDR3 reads CASSRATSTNTDTQYF. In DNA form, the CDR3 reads TGCGCCAGCAGCCGCGCGACTAGTACTAACACAGATACGCAGTATTTT.